This T cell receptor beta chain was recovered during a study of metastatic and nonmetastatic thyroid tumors. For the study at large: From malignant and benign thyroid patients, repertoires in blood and in tumor or nodule tissue were compared.

Study-level findings and limits: Significantly greater TCR beta diversity was reportedly found in malignant thyroid tumors than in benign nodules (in blood and tumor).

Ten or more counts support this clone. The antigen is unknown. TCRdb reassembled clones from the PCR reads with MiXCR. The sample contains about 45,000 clones, 4% of which appear only once. V was pared by 3 bases and J by 1 base, with 9 bases of the junction left unmatched. CDR3 length: 15 residues. Per the germline V gene, CDR1 is SQVTM and CDR2 is ANQGSEA. Patients were all untreated before their thyroid surgery. The rearrangement joins TRBV29-1 to TRBJ2-7, with TRBD1 matching over 7 bases. The sequence was obtained from a female donor with papillary thyroid cancer or a benign thyroid nodule (not recorded which). Some clones in this sample may be carry-over from other donors' samples. Sequencing was done on a sample of blood. This chain's CDR3 is CSVEWGTGDSYEQYF. The CDR3 region has the DNA TGCAGCGTTGAGTGGGGTACAGGGGATTCCTACGAGCAGTACTTC.